The source of this T cell receptor beta chain is a study of monozygotic twins with inflammatory bowel disease (dated by TCRdb to the late 2010s). Concerning the study at large: In total, approximately 28 monozygotic twin pairs made up the full study: 19 Danish pairs, all IBD-discordant, plus nine German pairs, of which four were IBD-concordant and five were IBD-discordant. Each individual had, on average, about 151 000 unique TCRalpha sequences and 181 000 unique TCRbeta sequences available for analysis. Within discordant pairs, disease-associated traits were sought mainly by comparing IBD patients with their genetically identical healthy co-twins.

Library preparation used 5' RACE. The input for every TCR library was roughly 3,300 ng of total RNA. For each sample, cDNA synthesis was carried out in eight separate reactions using SMARTScribe reverse transcriptase. During cDNA synthesis, unique molecular identifiers containing a 6-nucleotide sample barcode were introduced by template switching. TCRalpha and TCRbeta cDNA was amplified in two nested PCRs of roughly 17 and 9 cycles, and bead purification was carried out after each PCR. Before amplification, the cDNA was treated with uracil DNA-glycosylase and purified using the QIAquick PCR purification kit. The second PCR added Illumina TruSeq-compatible adapters along with sample-specific barcodes. Library quality and concentration were checked on TapeStation and Qubit, and libraries were pooled at roughly 5 ng each. Sequencing of pooled libraries was carried out on an Illumina HiSeq2500 single-index Rapid Run using 2 x 100 bp reads and custom sequencing primers. The authors' pipeline ran thus. MiGEC version 1.2.6 was used for UMI-based consensus assembly to correct PCR and sequencing errors. V(D)J alignment, clonotype assembly and CDR3 extraction were performed with MiXCR version 2.1.1. To normalise gene usage, clonotype sharing and MAIT/NKT TCR abundance, the analysis used the top 1000, 10 000 and 20 000 clonotypes per sample. Diversity was computed as the inverse Simpson index with the vegan R package after downsampling to 27 000 UMIs. Paired Mann-Whitney U tests on discordant twin pairs were used, with Benjamini-Hochberg multiple-testing correction. Once TCRdb had reprocessed the reads, it stored one entry per CDR3 protein sequence and supplied no DNA. TCRdb, not the authors, supplied the V and J calls. For this sample, the table gives a few hundred thousand distinct CDR3 sequences. Of the sample, around 2.5% is held by the ten largest clones.

Of note for this clonotype: Its antigen target is currently unknown.

A 2.5 ml peripheral blood sample was drawn into PAXgene tubes per donor and stored at -80°C. Total RNA was isolated from whole blood with the PAXgene blood miRNA kit on an automated QIAcube, without T cell sorting. Peripheral blood from monozygotic twin pairs who were concordant or discordant for inflammatory bowel disease underwent deep TCRalpha and TCRbeta repertoire profiling using unique molecular barcoding. Smoking habits were recorded for all twin pairs, and individuals were classified as current, former or never smokers. The research as a whole found: Background noise and inter-individual variability may have been introduced into the repertoires by the differing immunosuppressive treatments among patients. No difference in repertoire similarity was observed between concordant and discordant twins, possibly owing to limited statistical power. The results gave no support for a single strong signal or clonotype linked to IBD. Fewer clonotypes were shared with other individuals by IBD patients than by healthy twins, most markedly in patients showing signs of disease activity. A decrease in TCRbeta repertoire diversity, as measured by inverse Simpson index, was observed in IBD patients compared with their healthy co-twins. Different T cell subtypes could not be distinguished in the analysis.

Reading the germline V gene (reference sequence) gives CDR1 SEHNR and CDR2 FQNEAQ. The CDR3, cysteine through phenylalanine, is 16 amino acids long. No DNA sequence is on record. What was sequenced was blood. The origin of this receptor is a human donor with ulcerative colitis or Crohn's disease, or a healthy co-twin of an affected twin (not recorded which). Recombination joined TRBV7-9 with TRBJ2-2; TCRdb proposes TRBD2, but this gene call is untestable without DNA. CDR3 protein: CAQGPGLSPNTGELFF.